Each of the 17 T cell receptor beta chains below was sequenced from the same sample in a study of PD-L1 blockade in urothelial cancer. Method: immunoSEQ multiplex PCR; TCRdb's copy keeps in-frame clones and lacks some. The sample lists tens of thousands of clones, almost 85% occurring once. The sequenced sample was PBMCs, obtained around atezolizumab (anti-PD-L1) treatment. The receptors originated from a man between 70 and 80 years old with urothelial cancer.

The chain carries TRBV19 and TRBJ1-1; no firm D call. With 3 bases removed from V and 4 bases from J, the gap between germline ends came to 21 bases. CDR3 length: 17 amino acids. CDR1 and CDR2 from the germline V gene are LNHDA and SQIVND (reference sequence). CDR3 in amino acids: CASSMIRVGFGSTEAFF. CDR3 DNA: TGTGCCAGTAGTATGATAAGGGTAGGATTTGGGAGCACTGAAGCTTTCTTT. The variable domain in full, completed from reference TRBV19 and TRBJ1-1, reads DGGITQSPKYLFRKEGQNVTLSCEQNLNHDAMYWYRQDPGQGLRLIYYSQIVNDFQKGDIAEGYSVSREKKESFPLTVTSAQKNPTAFYLCASSMIRVGFGSTEAFFGQGTRLTVV.

This clone appeared once. The gene calls are TRBV7-2 and TRBJ2-1, with D perhaps TRBD1 (6 bases). CDR3 size: 15 residues. Germline V gene lookup returns CDR1 SGHTA and CDR2 FQGNSA. V lost 0 bases and J 3 bases, leaving 9 bases between the germline ends. This CDR3 is CASSLARTVYNEQFF. DNA of the CDR3: TGTGCCAGCAGCTTAGCCCGGACAGTCTACAATGAGCAGTTCTTC.

V and J are TRBV6-6 and TRBJ1-5; 8 bases are a match to TRBD1. The germline V gene has CDR1 MNHNY and CDR2 SVGAGI (reference sequence). The ends lost 7 bases at V and 7 bases at J; junction bases unmatched: 9. The CDR3 totals 14 residues. The CDR3 sequence is CASTRQGAGQPQHF. CDR3 DNA: TGTGCCAGCACCCGGCAGGGGGCAGGACAGCCCCAGCATTTT.

This chain connects TRBV6-1 to TRBJ1-3; 10 nucleotides line up with TRBD1. Losses at the gene ends were 6 bases for V and 2 bases for J; bases not matched to a gene: 1. The germline V gene encodes CDR1 MNHNS and CDR2 SASEGT. This CDR3 region has 14 residues. CDR3 sequence: CASRGTGAGNTIYF. CDR3 bases: TGTGCCAGCAGGGGGACAGGGGCTGGAAACACCATATATTTT.

V and J are TRBV27 and TRBJ1-5, with D possibly being TRBD1 (5 bases). This CDR3 spans 14 amino acids. V was clipped by 5 bases and J by 1 base, with 9 bases between them. The V gene's germline CDR1 is MNHEY and CDR2 SMNVEV (reference sequence). CDR3 in DNA: TGTGCCAGCAGTCCCCGACAGAGCAATCAGCCCCAGCATTTT. This codes for CASSPRQSNQPQHF.

CDR3 bases: TGCGCCAGCAGCTTGGGGTCTAGCAGAGAGACCCAGTACTTC. Protein: CASSLGSSRETQYF. V and J are TRBV5-1 and TRBJ2-5; possibly TRBD2 for D (5 bases). Germline-derived CDR1 and CDR2 are SGHRS and YFSETQ. The ends were cut back, 0 bases at V and 4 bases at J, with 10 bases in the middle. CDR3 length: 14 amino acids.

The V call is TRBV5-6, the J call TRBJ1-4; D not certain. The CDR3 loop spans 15 amino acids. CDR1 is SGHDT, CDR2 YYEEEE, per germline. The ends were cut back, 0 bases at V and 7 bases at J, with 13 bases in the middle. This CDR3 reads CASSLGAIRSEKLFF. Here the CDR3 DNA reads TGTGCCAGCAGCTTGGGTGCCATAAGGAGTGAAAAACTGTTTTTT.

This clone was picked up one time. The chain is built from TRBV18 and TRBJ1-2, with 7 bases matching TRBD1. The CDR3 sequence is 14 residues long. The ends lost 4 bases at V and 2 bases at J; junction bases unmatched: 4. Germline CDR1 reads KGHSH; CDR2 reads LQKENI. CDR3: CASSRDRANYGYTF. CDR3 sequence (DNA): TGTGCCAGCTCACGTGACAGGGCGAACTATGGCTACACCTTC.

The genes are TRBV6-5 and TRBJ2-2, with 10 positions matching TRBD1. Germline V gives CDR1 MNHEY, CDR2 SVGAGI. This CDR3 is 15 amino acids long. J gave up 4 bases and V 6 bases, and 5 bases lay outside the gene matches. CDR3 loop: CASRGWTGGTGELFF. CDR3 DNA: TGTGCCAGCAGGGGATGGACAGGGGGCACCGGGGAGCTGTTTTTT.

On this clone: Other nucleotide sequences from this sample produce the same CDR3. The rearrangement uses TRBV7-8 and TRBJ2-3, with 13 bases matching TRBD2. The germline gives CDR1 SGHVS, CDR2 FQNEAQ. V was clipped by 4 bases and J by 5 bases; unmatched bases: 6. The CDR3 runs 16 residues. CDR3 in DNA: TGTGCCAGCAGCTCCAGGACTAGCGGGAGTAAAGATACGCAGTATTTT. It translates to CASSSRTSGSKDTQYF.

This clone was observed a single time. V is TRBV7-8 and J is TRBJ1-6; TRBD1 agrees at 10 bases. V shed 6 bases, J shed 10 bases, and the junction held 9 bases outside the gene matches. There are 15 residues in the CDR3. The V gene's germline CDR1 is SGHVS and CDR2 FQNEAQ. This chain's CDR3 is CASSTTGTGDSPLHF. CDR3 DNA: TGTGCCAGCAGTACCACCGGGACAGGGGACTCACCCCTCCACTTT. Filled out from reference TRBV7-8 and TRBJ1-6, the complete variable domain reads GAGVSQSPRYKVAKRGQDVALRCDPISGHVSLFWYQQALGQGPEFLTYFQNEAQLDKSGLPSDRFFAERPEGSVSTLKIQRTQQEDSAVYLCASSTTGTGDSPLHFGNGTRLTVT.

This clone was recorded once. The chain links TRBV19 to TRBJ2-2; 12 nucleotides line up with TRBD2. From germline, CDR1 is LNHDA and CDR2 SQIVND (reference sequence). Unmatched junction bases numbered 12, after V lost 1 base and J lost 3 bases. There are 20 residues in the CDR3. CDR3 nucleotides: TGTGCCAGTAGTATAGGAGCGACTAGCGGGAGCCTTCGCGACACCGGGGAGCTGTTTTTT. Protein sequence: CASSIGATSGSLRDTGELFF.

The V call is TRBV6-6, the J call TRBJ2-1, with TRBD2 as a possible D gene (5 bases). Deletions cut 2 bases from V and 9 bases from J, with 11 bases between. The CDR3 is 13 amino acids. CDR1 is MNHNY, CDR2 SVGAGI, per germline (reference sequence). The CDR3, as DNA: TGTGCCAGCAGTTACGTAGCGACCAGTGAGCAGTTCTTC. Its translation: CASSYVATSEQFF.

The gene calls are TRBV11-3 and TRBJ2-2; 8 bases agree with TRBD1. This CDR3 comprises 17 residues. From germline, CDR1 is SGHNT and CDR2 YENEEA. V dropped 5 bases and J dropped 3; count of bases not matched to a gene: 11. CDR3 residues: CASSPRVTGAYTGELFF. The CDR3 nucleotides are TGTGCCAGCAGCCCGCGCGTGACAGGGGCGTACACCGGGGAGCTGTTTTTT.

The CDR3 protein is CASTLQGAGANVLTF. CDR3 nucleotides: TGTGCCAGTACACTACAGGGGGCTGGGGCCAACGTCCTGACTTTC. The genes are TRBV19 and TRBJ2-6; TRBD1 matches 8 bases. Per germline, CDR1 LNHDA and CDR2 SQIVND (reference sequence). The CDR3 runs 15 residues. J gave up 2 bases and V 7 bases, and 4 bases lay outside the gene matches.

The chain has TRBV28 and TRBJ1-1; 10 nucleotides line up with TRBD1. Trimming removed 6 bases from V and 7 bases from J; junction bases left unmatched: 8. This CDR3 is built from 14 residues. Germline V gene data show CDR1 as MDHEN and CDR2 as SYDVKM. CDR3 protein: CASRTGTGVGEAFF. The CDR3 region has the DNA TGTGCCAGCAGAACCGGGACAGGGGTGGGTGAAGCTTTCTTT.

The chain carries TRBV9 and TRBJ1-2; D gene unclear. Germline lookup yields CDR1 SGDLS and CDR2 YYNGEE. The CDR3 is 12 amino acids. V was shortened by 7 bases and J by 0 bases, with 7 bases between the two germline ends. The CDR3 is CASSGTNYGYTF. CDR3 nucleotides: TGTGCCAGCTCGGGAACTAACTATGGCTACACCTTC.